This T cell receptor beta chain comes out of a study of shared clonotypes between healthy human individuals. About the research overall: Every donor yielded three CD4 naive, three CD4 memory, two CD8 naive and one CD8 memory plate. Findings of the study overall: Generation probabilities of non-shared clonotypes were lower (relative to those shared by all four donors). In several donors, approximately 5% of naive CD4 clonotypes appeared in common.

TCRdb keeps only in-frame clones here, not all; method: immunoSEQ multiplex PCR. The profile shows approximately 980,000 clones, approximately 80% of them singletons. In germline, CDR1 is MNHNS, CDR2 SASEGT. V was cut by 3 bases and J by 0 bases, with 11 bases left in between. The CDR3 has 15 residues. All donors were Caucasian adults living in Nashville, Tennessee. This clone was recorded once. The antigen is not known. The clonotype comes from a man aged 18 to 30 in good health. This chain uses TRBV6-1 with TRBJ1-1; tentatively, D is TRBD1 (5 bases). Sequencing was done on a sample of memory CD4+ T cells sorted from blood. Documented subset: CD45RA-negative fraction. The CDR3 nucleotides are TGTGCCAGCAGTGAGAGCAGGGCATTGAACACTGAAGCTTTCTTT. As protein: CASSESRALNTEAFF.